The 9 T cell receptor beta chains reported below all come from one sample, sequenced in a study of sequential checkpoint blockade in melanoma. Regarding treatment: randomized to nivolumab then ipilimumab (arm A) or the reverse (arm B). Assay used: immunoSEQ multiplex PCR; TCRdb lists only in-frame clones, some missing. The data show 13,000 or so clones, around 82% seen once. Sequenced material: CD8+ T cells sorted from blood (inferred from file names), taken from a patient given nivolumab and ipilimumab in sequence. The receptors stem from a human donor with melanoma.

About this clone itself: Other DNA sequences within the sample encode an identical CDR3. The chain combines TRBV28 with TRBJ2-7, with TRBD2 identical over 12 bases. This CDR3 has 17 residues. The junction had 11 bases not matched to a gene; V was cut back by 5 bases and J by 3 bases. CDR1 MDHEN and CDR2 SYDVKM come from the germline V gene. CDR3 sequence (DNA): TGTGCCAGCAGTCCAAGACTAGCGGGGGCTTTTCGCTACGAGCAGTACTTC. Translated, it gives CASSPRLAGAFRYEQYF.

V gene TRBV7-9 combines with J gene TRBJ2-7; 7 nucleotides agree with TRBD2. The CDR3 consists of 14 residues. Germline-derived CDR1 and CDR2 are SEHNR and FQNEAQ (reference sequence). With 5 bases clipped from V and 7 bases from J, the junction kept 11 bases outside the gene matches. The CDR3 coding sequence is TGTGCCAGCAGCCCCACGGGAGGCCTCCTTGAGCAGTACTTC. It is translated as CASSPTGGLLEQYF.

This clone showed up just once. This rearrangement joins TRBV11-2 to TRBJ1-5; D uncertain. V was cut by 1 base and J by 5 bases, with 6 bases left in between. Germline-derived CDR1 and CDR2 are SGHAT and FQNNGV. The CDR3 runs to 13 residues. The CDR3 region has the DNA TGTGCCAGCAGCTTAGTGAGGGATCAGCCCCAGCATTTT. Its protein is CASSLVRDQPQHF.

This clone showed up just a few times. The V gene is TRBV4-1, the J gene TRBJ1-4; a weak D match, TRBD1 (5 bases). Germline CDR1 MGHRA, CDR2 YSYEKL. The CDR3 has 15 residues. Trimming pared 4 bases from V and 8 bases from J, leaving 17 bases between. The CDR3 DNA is TGCGCCAGCAGCCCTTGGAACAGGCCGGAGGAAAAACTGTTTTTT. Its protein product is CASSPWNRPEEKLFF.

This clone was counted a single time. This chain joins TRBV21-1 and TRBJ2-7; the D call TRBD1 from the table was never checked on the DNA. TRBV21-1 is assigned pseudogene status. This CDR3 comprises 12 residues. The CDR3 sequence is CASSPGVHEQYF. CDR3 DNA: TGTGCCAGCAGTCCAGGGGTCCACGAGCAGTACTTC.

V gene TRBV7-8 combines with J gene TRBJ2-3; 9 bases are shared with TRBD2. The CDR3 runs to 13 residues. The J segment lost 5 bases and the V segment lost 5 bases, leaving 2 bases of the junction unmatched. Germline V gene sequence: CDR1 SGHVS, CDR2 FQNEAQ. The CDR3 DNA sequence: TGTGCCAGCAGCCCTAGCGGGAAAGATACGCAGTATTTT. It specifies CASSPSGKDTQYF. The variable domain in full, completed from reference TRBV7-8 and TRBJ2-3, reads GAGVSQSPRYKVAKRGQDVALRCDPISGHVSLFWYQQALGQGPEFLTYFQNEAQLDKSGLPSDRFFAERPEGSVSTLKIQRTQQEDSAVYLCASSPSGKDTQYFGPGTRLTVL.

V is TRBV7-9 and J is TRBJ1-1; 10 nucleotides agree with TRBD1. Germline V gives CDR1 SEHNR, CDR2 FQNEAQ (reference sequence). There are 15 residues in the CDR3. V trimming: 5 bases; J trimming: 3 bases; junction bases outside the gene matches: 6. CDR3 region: CASSLPGTGDTEAFF. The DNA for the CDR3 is TGTGCCAGCAGCCTCCCTGGGACAGGGGACACTGAAGCTTTCTTT.

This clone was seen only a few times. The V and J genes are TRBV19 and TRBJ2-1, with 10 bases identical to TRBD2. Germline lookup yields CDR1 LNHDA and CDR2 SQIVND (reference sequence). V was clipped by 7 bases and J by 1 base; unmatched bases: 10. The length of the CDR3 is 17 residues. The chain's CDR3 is CASIGTSEWGSYNEQFF. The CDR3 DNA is TGTGCCAGTATCGGGACTAGCGAGTGGGGGTCCTACAATGAGCAGTTCTTC. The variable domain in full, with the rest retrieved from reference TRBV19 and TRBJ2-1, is DGGITQSPKYLFRKEGQNVTLSCEQNLNHDAMYWYRQDPGQGLRLIYYSQIVNDFQKGDIAEGYSVSREKKESFPLTVTSAQKNPTAFYLCASIGTSEWGSYNEQFFGPGTRLTVL.

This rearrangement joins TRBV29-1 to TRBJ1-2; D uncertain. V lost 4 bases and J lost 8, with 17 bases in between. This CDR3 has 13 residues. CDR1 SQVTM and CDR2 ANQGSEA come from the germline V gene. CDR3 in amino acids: CSVGRHHDGGYTF. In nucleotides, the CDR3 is TGCAGCGTTGGGCGGCACCACGATGGGGGCTACACCTTC.